One and the same sample provided the 32 T cell receptor beta chains below, sequenced in a study of spatial heterogeneity in lung cancer. Time point indicated: sample taken at primary tumor resection. Sequencing of whole RNA from tumor, nontumor lung or frozen PBMC involved no sorting. TCRdb independently ran MiXCR on the 5' RACE reads; one entry per CDR3 protein. The sample shows around 92,000 distinct CDR3 sequences, about 12% of them seen only once. The material was PBMCs, obtained at surgery. These receptors were obtained from a male donor with early-stage non-small cell lung cancer.

This clonotype was counted only a few times. The chain carries TRBV7-2 and TRBJ2-3; 10 bases line up with TRBD1. Trimming at V came to 5 bases and at J to 3 bases, leaving 8 bases not matched to a gene. Germline-derived CDR1 and CDR2 are SGHTA and FQGNSA. The CDR3 covers 16 residues. CDR3 region: CASSTGDRGATDTQYF. The DNA of the CDR3 is TGTGCCAGCAGCACCGGGGACAGGGGAGCGACAGATACGCAGTATTTT.

This clonotype came up many times. The gene calls are TRBV25-1 and TRBJ2-5; either TRBD1 or TRBD2 may supply D (5 bases each). V was trimmed by 2 bases and J by 1 base, leaving 5 bases between them. Germline V gene sequence: CDR1 MGHDK, CDR2 SYGVNS. This CDR3 is 13 amino acids long. The CDR3 is CASSEGGQETQYF. The CDR3, as DNA: TGTGCCAGCAGTGAAGGGGGCCAAGAGACCCAGTACTTC.

This clonotype occurred many times. The chain couples TRBV12-3 or TRBV12-4 to TRBJ1-5; TRBD1 matches at 8 bases. V lost 6 bases to trimming and J lost 6 bases; unmatched junction nucleotides: 7. This CDR3 is built from 14 residues. CDR3 amino acids: CASSAGTGTQPQHF. The CDR3 DNA is TGTGCCAGCAGCGCCGGGACAGGTACTCAGCCCCAGCATTTT.

This chain uses TRBV6-5 with TRBJ2-5; 8 nucleotides agree with TRBD2. This CDR3 has 18 amino acids. Germline-derived CDR1 and CDR2 are MNHEY and SVGAGI. J was trimmed by 4 bases and V by 0 bases; bases with no gene match: 13. The DNA of the CDR3 is TGTGCCAGCAGTTACTCGTCCCCGGGACTAGTGGGGGCAGAGACCCAGTACTTC. This encodes CASSYSSPGLVGAETQYF.

The chain couples TRBV6-1 to TRBJ2-7; no clear D. The CDR3 length is 12 residues. Germline V gene data show CDR1 as MNHNS and CDR2 as SASEGT. The V gene lost 3 bases and the J gene lost 3 bases, with 6 bases spanning the gap. Written as DNA, the CDR3 is TGTGCCAGCAGTGATAATAGCTACGAGCAGTACTTC. This gives the protein CASSDNSYEQYF.

The gene calls are TRBV5-1 and TRBJ2-5; 7 positions agree with TRBD1. Germline V gene sequence: CDR1 SGHRS, CDR2 YFSETQ. The CDR3 totals 14 residues. V lost 2 bases, J lost 2 bases, and 3 bases stayed unmatched. This CDR3 is CASSFGQDQETQYF. CDR3 sequence (DNA): TGCGCCAGCAGCTTCGGACAGGATCAAGAGACCCAGTACTTC.

This clonotype was seen at least ten times. The chain combines TRBV5-1 with TRBJ2-7; 8 nucleotides align to TRBD1. This CDR3 is built from 16 residues. The germline V gene encodes CDR1 SGHRS and CDR2 YFSETQ. Losses at the gene ends were 4 bases for V and 3 bases for J; bases not matched to a gene: 12. The CDR3 DNA reads TGCGCCAGCAGCCGACAGGGGACGCCGGCTCTCTACGAGCAGTACTTC. Translating it yields CASSRQGTPALYEQYF.

The chain joins TRBV20-1 to TRBJ2-3; 10 positions match TRBD2. The CDR3 spans 16 residues. Losses at the gene ends were 3 bases for V and 1 base for J; bases not matched to a gene: 7. Germline loops: CDR1 DFQATT, CDR2 SNEGSKA (reference sequence). CDR3 residues: CSASALGTSGTDTQYF. CDR3 coding DNA: TGCAGTGCTAGTGCGTTAGGGACTAGCGGCACAGATACGCAGTATTTT.

J is TRBJ1-1 and V is TRBV6-5; D might be TRBD1 (5 bases). V lost 6 bases and J 1 base, leaving 9 bases between the germline ends. The CDR3 has 13 amino acids. The germline gives CDR1 MNHEY, CDR2 SVGAGI. CDR3 coding DNA: TGTGCCAGCAGGATAAGGGGGAACACTGAAGCTTTCTTT. Its translation: CASRIRGNTEAFF.

This clonotype has a handful of counts. V gene TRBV12-3 or TRBV12-4 combines with J gene TRBJ2-3, with 9 bases identical to TRBD1. The length of the CDR3 is 13 residues. Unmatched junction bases numbered 4, after V lost 8 bases and J lost 4 bases. The CDR3 here is CASRTGGADTQYF. CDR3 DNA sequence: TGTGCCAGCCGTACAGGGGGCGCAGATACGCAGTATTTT.

The chain combines TRBV2 with TRBJ2-5, with 13 bases aligning to TRBD2. CDR3 length: 15 residues. The germline V gene has CDR1 SNHLY and CDR2 FYNNEI. The junction had 5 bases not matched to a gene; V was cut back by 6 bases and J by 4 bases. The CDR3 bases are TGTGCCAGCAGCCCCCGGACTAGCGGGGGAGAGACCCAGTACTTC. Residues: CASSPRTSGGETQYF. Variable domain in full (rest from reference TRBV2 and TRBJ2-5): EPEVTQTPSHQVTQMGQEVILRCVPISNHLYFYWYRQILGQKVEFLVSFYNNEISEKSEIFDDQFSVERPDGSNFTLKIRSTKLEDSAMYFCASSPRTSGGETQYFGPGTRLLVL.

The table lists this clonotype with a few counts. The J gene is TRBJ2-7, the V gene TRBV5-1, with 7 bases that match TRBD1. From germline, CDR1 is SGHRS and CDR2 YFSETQ. CDR3 length: 16 residues. Germline trimming cut 5 bases from V and 5 bases from J; bases unmatched to any gene: 16. The CDR3 DNA sequence: TGCGCCAGCAGTTTTCCTACTACAGGGGTGGCCCACGAGCAGTACTTC. Translation: CASSFPTTGVAHEQYF.

This chain links TRBV11-3 with TRBJ2-3, with 11 bases aligning to TRBD2. Trimming at V came to 8 bases and at J to 6 bases, leaving 7 bases not matched to a gene. Germline V gives CDR1 SGHNT, CDR2 YENEEA. The CDR3 has 14 residues. The CDR3 reads CASSLAGDLDTQYF. In DNA form, the CDR3 reads TGTGCCAGCTCACTAGCGGGAGATTTGGATACGCAGTATTTT.

This clonotype was counted ten times or more. The V and J genes are TRBV2 and TRBJ2-7; no clear D gene. V lost 0 bases to trimming and J lost 0 bases, with 6 bases between them. This CDR3 region has 14 residues. From germline, CDR1 is SNHLY and CDR2 FYNNEI. In nucleotides, the CDR3 is TGTGCCAGCAGTGAAGCGGTGAACTCCTACGAGCAGTACTTC. Translating it yields CASSEAVNSYEQYF.

Here the CDR3 reads CASEAGRTDTQYF. DNA of the CDR3: TGTGCCTCCGAGGCGGGGCGCACAGATACGCAGTATTTT. The J gene is TRBJ2-3, the V gene TRBV7-9; a possible D gene is TRBD2 (6 bases). Per germline, CDR1 SEHNR and CDR2 FQNEAQ (reference sequence). There are 13 residues in the CDR3. V was clipped by 11 bases and J by 1 base, with 13 bases between them.

The chain couples TRBV6-2 or TRBV6-3 to TRBJ1-5, with D tentatively TRBD1 (5 bases). The CDR3 totals 15 residues. V was cut by 5 bases and J by 1 base, with 12 bases left in between. Germline CDR1 reads MNHEY; CDR2 reads SVGEGT. Here the CDR3 reads CASSDPTGSNQPQHF. CDR3 nucleotides: TGTGCCAGCAGTGACCCCACAGGAAGCAATCAGCCCCAGCATTTT.

The genes are TRBV6-2 or TRBV6-3 and TRBJ2-3; 9 positions agree with TRBD1. The CDR3 length is 17 residues. V lost 4 bases, J lost 4 bases, and 12 bases stayed unmatched. Germline V gene sequence: CDR1 MNHEY, CDR2 SVGEGT. The CDR3 loop reads CASSLRAGTGISDTQYF. CDR3 in DNA: TGTGCCAGCAGTTTGCGGGCCGGGACAGGGATCTCAGATACGCAGTATTTT.

V gene TRBV5-6 combines with J gene TRBJ2-5; D unresolved. The V end lost 4 bases, the J end lost 4 bases, and 17 bases lay between the germline ends. CDR3 length equals 15 residues. Per the germline V gene, CDR1 is SGHDT and CDR2 is YYEEEE. CDR3 DNA sequence: TGTGCCAGCAGCGTGGACCCGACGGGCCTAGAGACCCAGTACTTC. The encoded protein is CASSVDPTGLETQYF.

V gene TRBV5-1 combines with J gene TRBJ2-1, with 11 bases fitting TRBD1. The CDR3 has 15 amino acids. Germline-derived CDR1 and CDR2 are SGHRS and YFSETQ. J gave up 8 bases and V 4 bases, and 8 bases lay outside the gene matches. CDR3 DNA sequence: TGCGCCAGCAGCCCCGGGACAGGGGGGATGGATGAGCAGTTCTTC. This codes for CASSPGTGGMDEQFF.

This clonotype was observed a few times. The rearrangement uses TRBV19 and TRBJ2-1, with 13 bases that match TRBD2. Per the germline V gene, CDR1 is LNHDA and CDR2 is SQIVND (reference sequence). The CDR3 loop spans 15 amino acids. V was clipped by 6 bases and J by 8 bases; unmatched bases: 7. CDR3 DNA sequence: TGTGCCAGTAGCACTAGCGGGAGGGCTGTCTATGAGCAGTTCTTC. The encoded protein is CASSTSGRAVYEQFF. The full variable domain, rest sourced from reference TRBV19 and TRBJ2-1, is DGGITQSPKYLFRKEGQNVTLSCEQNLNHDAMYWYRQDPGQGLRLIYYSQIVNDFQKGDIAEGYSVSREKKESFPLTVTSAQKNPTAFYLCASSTSGRAVYEQFFGPGTRLTVL.

The V and J genes are TRBV5-4 and TRBJ2-4, with TRBD2 matching over 10 bases. Germline CDR1 reads SGHNT; CDR2 reads YYREEE (reference sequence). After removal of 0 bases from V and 6 bases from J, the junction contained 12 bases not matched to a gene. CDR3 size: 18 residues. In nucleotides, the CDR3 is TGTGCCAGCAGCTTGGACGCTAGCGGGAGTGGTACCATAAACATTCAGTACTTC. Protein: CASSLDASGSGTINIQYF.

The chain joins TRBV6-1 to TRBJ2-7; D remains unclear. Germline values: CDR1 MNHNS, CDR2 SASEGT. V lost 2 bases to trimming and J lost 1 base, with 12 bases between them. This CDR3 region has 15 residues. CDR3 coding DNA: TGTGCCAGCAGTGAAAAGGGTGCACGGTCCTACGAGCAGTACTTC. This codes for CASSEKGARSYEQYF.

The DNA of the CDR3 is TGCACCAGTACCGGGACTAGCGGGACTGAGCAGTTCTTC. This gives the protein CTSTGTSGTEQFF. The chain links TRBV29-1 to TRBJ2-1, with TRBD2 matching over 13 bases. Germline V gene sequence: CDR1 SQVTM, CDR2 ANQGSEA. The CDR3 spans 13 residues.

This clonotype was seen more than once but under ten times. This chain links TRBV6-2 or TRBV6-3 with TRBJ2-6; D not certain. Trimming cost V 4 bases and J 4 bases, with 5 bases left between them. Germline V gene lookup returns CDR1 MNHEY and CDR2 SVGEGT. The CDR3 spans 13 residues. CDR3 nucleotides: TGTGCCAGCAGTTTTGGCGGGGCCAACGTCCTGACTTTC. Its protein is CASSFGGANVLTF.

The chain employs TRBV19 and TRBJ1-5; the D is unclear. Germline CDR1 is LNHDA and CDR2 is SQIVND (reference sequence). This CDR3 contains 15 residues. Trimming stripped 5 bases from V and 2 bases from J, with 13 bases between. CDR3 nucleotide sequence: TGTGCCAGTAGTGTACTAGCAGAGGGCAATCAGCCCCAGCATTTT. Amino acids: CASSVLAEGNQPQHF.

This clonotype showed up many times. This sequence joins TRBV24-1 and TRBJ2-1; no firm D call. In germline, CDR1 is KGHDR, CDR2 SFDVKD. V was clipped by 3 bases and J by 10 bases, with 12 bases between them. The CDR3 is 13 residues long. The CDR3 is CATSDPAPAEQFF. The CDR3 DNA follows: TGTGCCACCAGTGATCCCGCGCCAGCCGAGCAGTTCTTC.

This clonotype was seen more than once but under ten times. The chain links TRBV12-3 or TRBV12-4 to TRBJ2-7; perhaps TRBD1 as D (7 bases). The CDR3 is 13 amino acids. Trimming shortened V by 6 bases and J by 4 bases, and 13 bases separated the two germline ends. DNA for the CDR3: TGTGCCAGCAGGTTGGGGGGACAGTACGAGCAGTACTTC. The encoded protein is CASRLGGQYEQYF.

V gene TRBV28 combines with J gene TRBJ1-6; TRBD1 is a possible D gene (5 bases). V lost 4 bases to trimming and J lost 4 bases, with 11 bases between them. The CDR3 contains 15 residues. The germline gives CDR1 MDHEN, CDR2 SYDVKM. Written as DNA, the CDR3 is TGTGCCAGCAGTTCTATGACAGATTATAATTCACCCCTCCACTTT. This gives the protein CASSSMTDYNSPLHF.

This chain links TRBV6-6 with TRBJ1-2; no reliable D call. The CDR3 runs to 13 residues. CDR1 and CDR2 (germline): MNHNY, SVGAGI (reference sequence). V shed 2 bases and J shed 0 bases, with 4 bases lying between them. The chain's CDR3 is CASSYVSNYGYTF. The CDR3 nucleotides are TGTGCCAGCAGTTACGTGTCTAACTATGGCTACACCTTC.

The chain couples TRBV12-3 or TRBV12-4 to TRBJ2-3; tentative D call: TRBD1 (6 bases). The CDR3 length is 15 residues. Trimming shortened V by 3 bases and J by 0 bases, and 10 bases separated the two germline ends. This chain's CDR3 is CASSFWGRSTDTQYF. The DNA of the CDR3 is TGTGCCAGCAGTTTTTGGGGGCGCAGCACAGATACGCAGTATTTT.

The chain carries TRBV7-2 and TRBJ2-3; TRBD2 aligns across 10 bases. The CDR3 extends over 14 amino acids. The V and J ends lost 3 bases and 6 bases, in that order; junction bases with no gene match: 3. Germline loops: CDR1 SGHTA, CDR2 FQGNSA. CDR3 loop: CASSFASGSDTQYF. Written as DNA, the CDR3 is TGTGCCAGCAGCTTCGCTAGCGGGAGTGATACGCAGTATTTT.

The V gene is TRBV7-2, the J gene TRBJ1-2; TRBD1 is a possible D gene (5 bases). Trimming removed 5 bases from V and 5 bases from J, with 18 bases in between. CDR1 is SGHTA and CDR2 is FQGNSA in the germline V gene. CDR3 length equals 15 residues. In nucleotides, the CDR3 is TGTGCCAGCAGCCCCCAGGGCAGAACAGAATATGGCTACACCTTC. Its protein is CASSPQGRTEYGYTF. The full variable domain, with the rest looked up from reference TRBV7-2 and TRBJ1-2, is GAGVSQSPSNKVTEKGKDVELRCDPISGHTALYWYRQSLGQGLEFLIYFQGNSAPDKSGLPSDRFSAERTGGSVSTLTIQRTQQEDSAVYLCASSPQGRTEYGYTFGSGTRLTVV.